The sequence of this T cell receptor beta chain was determined in a study of molecular identifiers for immune sequencing clone quantification (dated by TCRdb to the late 2010s). About the investigation overall: For a replicate experiment, RNA from roughly 20,000 or 100,000 naive CD8 T cells was divided into five aliquots, of which four were sequenced. This methods study used CD8 T cells to benchmark TCR RNA copy counting and molecular-identifier clustering-based TCR repertoire sequencing (MIDCIRS).

The library relied on PCR. The listed sequencing device is NextSeq 500. Bulk TCR libraries were generated as previously described, with the TCR primers listed in Table S5 used. Purification of total RNA was performed with the Qiagen AllPrep DNA/RNA kit. Before any analysis, reads coming from multiple sequencing runs of the same library were combined into one pool. For the original study's pipeline: Reads were retained only if their TCR constant sequence matched exactly, and those retained reads were trimmed to 150 nt and grouped according to their 12-nt molecular barcodes. Reads within each barcode group were sub-clustered using a 15% Levenshtein threshold, and quality-weighted consensus sequences were constructed for each RNA molecule. Non-functional sequences were filtered out, along with any lower-count sequence sitting one edit away from another sequence. Based on fitting two negative binomial distributions, any barcode sub-cluster with under 20% of the maximum read count was discarded. TCRdb itself trimmed the public reads at Q25 with fastp, ran MiXCR and retained productive beta chains. Rows are unified per CDR3 protein, each entry keeping the most common DNA and genes. Clone size and V and J calls follow TCRdb, not the original study. A total of about 630,000 distinct CDR3 sequences appear in this sample, about 25% of them only once. Of the sample, approximately 0.75% falls within the top ten clones.

Naive CD8 T cell libraries were made from roughly 21,000 to 960,000 sorted cells using 10%, 30% or 50% of purified RNA. Naive CD8 T cells, defined as CD8+CD4-CCR7+CD45RA+, were FACS-sorted into RLT Plus buffer on a BD FACSAria II. Detection sensitivity was tested by spiking Jurkat RNA equal to roughly ten TCR copies' worth into samples containing about 20,000-1,100,000 naive CD8 T cells. Enrichment of CD8 T cells was done with RosetteSep CD8+ T Cell Enrichment Cocktail plus Ficoll-Paque, and ACK red cell lysis came afterward. This clonotype was seen only a few times. Its antigen is currently not known. No base quality information exists; no much larger clone differs at one position. Counted from cysteine to phenylalanine, this CDR3 has 18 amino acids. Only CDR3 DNA is held: 54 bases, read in frame from base 1. Trimming leaves V shorter by 1 base and J shorter by 0 bases, with the junction holding 14 bases beyond the gene matches. Taken from the germline V gene (reference sequence), the CDR1 and CDR2 loops are GTSNPN and SVGIG.

The full study reports these points: Naive libraries contained spiked-in Jurkat TCR RNA (around eleven copies' worth), which is not part of the donor repertoire. Without barcode sub-clustering, chimeric consensus sequences inflated TCR diversity; chimeras reached as high as 47%. In CMV-specific effector cells, clones with more than 20 RNA copies contained over 99% of molecules, whereas in naive cells such clones contained under 1% of molecules. Spiked-in Jurkat TCR RNA equivalent to a single cell was reported to be detectable even among 800,000 to 1,000,000 naive CD8 T cells. Identical TCR molecules sharing a barcode could cause highly expanded clone sizes to be underestimated. Modeling gave 3 to 3.5 recovered TCR RNA copies per cell versus 8 to 10 by digital PCR, implying approximately 30% capture efficiency.

The source of this sequence is a human donor in good health. Some libraries in this study had Jurkat cell RNA spiked in. This receptor chain uses TRBV30 and TRBJ2-5; 7 of the junction bases match TRBD2. Sequenced sample: naive CD8+ T cells from blood, with Jurkat cell RNA spiked in. The cell subset or site label on this specimen signifies: FACS-sorted CD8+CD4-CCR7+CD45RA+ naive T cells. The CDR3 corresponds to CAWSATQRGPLYQETQYF. The DNA sequence follows: TGTGCCTGGAGTGCTACCCAGCGGGGACCCTTGTACCAAGAGACCCAGTACTTC.